The rows below give T cell receptor beta chains drawn from one sample of a study of control samples from healthy donors and cancer patients. Only in-frame clones appear in the TCRdb table, and some are missing; sequencing was by immunoSEQ multiplex PCR. The table has 100,000 to 150,000 clones, more than 85% seen once. The sequencing sample was made of blood. These receptors all stem from a man younger than 35 in good health. The conserved cysteine and the conserved F or W are not part of the CDR3 here. Part of the rows lack a size; the others show once, few, many or a class for expanded clones.

v_call clone_size cdr3_length cdr3_aa
TRBV19 NA 12 ASRDRGKADTQY
TRBV6-1 few 15 ASSEGGRGRLNTEAF
TRBV5-1 NA 13 ASSFNSGIGSEAF
TRBV7-2 NA 11 ASSRDFSYEQY
TRBV28 NA 15 ASSLQSGSRSGNTIY
TRBV11-3 NA 13 ASSTSRGGSTEAF
TRBV25-1 NA 10 ASSQGLYEQY
TRBV7-8 NA 13 ASSIAGTAYNEQF
TRBV3-1/TRBV3-2 once 15 ASSQGNLAGASYEQY
TRBV12-3/TRBV12-4 NA 9 ASSLGNEQF
TRBV6-2/TRBV6-3 NA 14 ASSYGISGSWDTQY
TRBV2 NA 9 ASSEFGEQY
TRBV7-2 NA 15 ASSQNGPGPSGNTIY
TRBV11-2 NA 14 ASSNTGQGFHTEAF
TRBV29-1 NA 14 SVIIGTGTGNQPQH
TRBV5-1 NA 11 ASSLRGDTEAF
TRBV5-4 NA 14 ASSLLAGDSGETQY
TRBV6-5 NA 13 ASSLHRSSGNTIY
TRBV28 NA 14 ASSLVGALGNYGYT
TRBV27 few 13 ASLPGQGYNYGYT
TRBV14 NA 11 ASSQGWSFEQY
TRBV28 NA 11 AINVAGNQPQH
TRBV18 NA 13 ASSPGTAGANVLT
TRBV21-1 few 16 ASPGVGQGATSGNTIY
TRBV7-9 NA 13 ASSIGQNKNYGYT
TRBV24-1 NA 15 ATSSILGQSNTGELF
TRBV11-3 NA 12 ASSIQGIQETQY
TRBV5-6 NA 11 ASSLATGAEAF
TRBV5-1 NA 11 ASSPEGGETQY
TRBV28 NA 13 ASSPGDWAKNIQY
TRBV5-1 NA 10 ASSTSTYTQY
TRBV7-2 NA 13 ASSPWTGESTEAF
TRBV3-1/TRBV3-2 NA 9 ASTWTGELF
TRBV7-8 NA 11 ASSPAGGVEQY
TRBV7-3 NA 13 ASSPRTASYNEQF
TRBV3-1/TRBV3-2 NA 14 ASSQDRELSNQPQH
TRBV27 NA 14 ASSPSDRVMPGELF
TRBV18 NA 12 ASSTATESGELF
TRBV7-3 NA 13 ASSLGQVSTGELF
TRBV5-6 NA 13 ASSLVVRRYNEQF
TRBV7-6 NA 14 ASSLGIESGANVLT